The 16 T cell receptor beta chains in this list originate from one sample, sequenced in a study of cytomegalovirus exposure and HLA in healthy donors. The PCR ran on 60 Vbeta and 13 Jbeta primers. Here immunoSEQ multiplex PCR was the method, and the copy in TCRdb shows in-frame clones only, minus some. The profile shows about 190,000 clones, 81% of them singletons. Sequencing used PBMCs. These receptor sequences come from a man aged 50 or older in good health and CMV-seronegative.

The table lists this clone with a count of one. J is TRBJ2-5 and V is TRBV7-2; 7 nucleotides match TRBD1. The tail of the sequence fits TRBJ2-7 better, so the J call may be wrong. The CDR3 extends over 15 amino acids. Germline V gene lookup returns CDR1 SGHTA and CDR2 FQGNSA. CDR3 in amino acids: CASRGTGTVSYEQYF. As DNA, the CDR3 is TGTGCCAGCAGGGGTACCGGGACAGTATCCTACGAGCAGTACTTC.

This CDR3 reads CASSLEGTVNYGYTF. The CDR3 DNA sequence: TGTGCCAGCAGCTTAGAAGGGACAGTTAACTATGGCTACACCTTC. The rearrangement joins TRBV7-8 to TRBJ1-2; 7 bases align to TRBD1. The CDR3 has 15 residues. Germline CDR1 is SGHVS and CDR2 is FQNEAQ. After removal of 1 base from V and 1 base from J, the junction contained 3 bases not matched to a gene. Full variable domain (remainder filled in from reference TRBV7-8 and TRBJ1-2): GAGVSQSPRYKVAKRGQDVALRCDPISGHVSLFWYQQALGQGPEFLTYFQNEAQLDKSGLPSDRFFAERPEGSVSTLKIQRTQQEDSAVYLCASSLEGTVNYGYTFGSGTRLTVV.

The V gene is TRBV5-1, the J gene TRBJ1-6; a possible D gene is TRBD1 (6 bases). Germline lookup yields CDR1 SGHRS and CDR2 YFSETQ. The CDR3 extends over 13 amino acids. Trimming shortened V by 6 bases and J by 9 bases, and 13 bases separated the two germline ends. For the CDR3, the DNA is TGCGCCAGCACACAGGGTGGGGGTTCACCCCTCCACTTT. Amino acid sequence: CASTQGGGSPLHF.

J is TRBJ2-3 and V is TRBV27; the D gene is possibly TRBD1 (7 bases). Trimming cost V 5 bases and J 7 bases, with 19 bases left between them. Germline V CDR1 and CDR2: MNHEY, SMNVEV (reference sequence). There are 15 residues in the CDR3. The CDR3 bases are TGTGCCAGCAGTCCCCCAGGGGGGTCATTCCATACGCAGTATTTT. This sequence encodes CASSPPGGSFHTQYF.

This clone was detected once. The chain combines TRBV21-1 with TRBJ2-7; TRBD1 is the table's D call and was not checked against the DNA. TRBV21-1 constitutes a pseudogene. This CDR3 has 12 amino acids. The CDR3 is CASSKEGAEQYF. In nucleotides, the CDR3 is TGTGCCAGCAGCAAAGAGGGGGCCGAGCAGTACTTC.

The CDR3 DNA follows: TGCGCCAGCAGGGCTACTAGCGGGGGGGATACGCAGTATTTT. Its translation: CASRATSGGDTQYF. This rearrangement joins TRBV4-3 to TRBJ2-3; 12 nucleotides align to TRBD2. Germline CDR1 reads LGHNA; CDR2 reads YSLEER. This CDR3 has 14 amino acids. Unmatched junction bases numbered 4, after V lost 6 bases and J lost 6 bases.

The table lists this clone with a count of one. This rearrangement joins TRBV14 to TRBJ1-2; 9 bases are shared with TRBD1. Germline CDR1 is SGHDN and CDR2 is FVKESK. This CDR3 has 13 amino acids. The V and J ends lost 4 bases and 6 bases, in that order; junction bases with no gene match: 3. This CDR3 reads CASSPRTGDGYTF. DNA for the CDR3: TGTGCCAGCAGCCCGAGGACAGGGGATGGCTACACCTTC.

This clone occurred a few times. As DNA, the CDR3 is TGCGCCAGCAGCTTGGTTGGGACCCGGGAGGCTTTCTTT. Translating gives CASSLVGTREAFF. V gene TRBV5-1 combines with J gene TRBJ1-1, with D maybe TRBD1 (5 bases). Looked up from germline, CDR1 is SGHRS and CDR2 is YFSETQ. The CDR3 covers 13 residues. The germline V and J ends were trimmed by 0 bases and 11 bases, with 14 bases remaining between them. Together with reference TRBV5-1 and TRBJ1-1, the CDR3 gives the full variable domain: KAGVTQTPRYLIKTRGQQVTLSCSPISGHRSVSWYQQTPGQGLQFLFEYFSETQRNKGNFPGRFSGRQFSNSRSEMNVSTLELGDSALYLCASSLVGTREAFFGQGTRLTVV.

The chain recombines TRBV27 with TRBJ1-5; 11 bases match TRBD1. The CDR3 length is 17 residues. The germline V gene has CDR1 MNHEY and CDR2 SMNVEV (reference sequence). Trimming cost V 5 bases and J 1 base; bases outside gene matches: 7. In DNA form, the CDR3 reads TGTGCCAGCAGTCCCTGGACAGGGGGCATGAGCAATCAGCCCCAGCATTTT. This encodes CASSPWTGGMSNQPQHF.

This chain links TRBV27 with TRBJ1-1; 7 positions agree with TRBD1. Germline CDR1 and CDR2: MNHEY and SMNVEV (reference sequence). This CDR3 is built from 15 residues. J lost 2 bases, V lost 6 bases, and 9 bases had no gene match. The CDR3 loop reads CASSKQGRGNTEAFF. The DNA for the CDR3 is TGTGCCAGCAGCAAACAGGGGCGGGGAAACACTGAAGCTTTCTTT.

V is TRBV18 and J is TRBJ1-3; D is uncertain. The V end was cut by 2 bases, the J end by 0 bases, with 5 bases between. Germline lookup yields CDR1 KGHSH and CDR2 LQKENI. CDR3 length: 14 residues. The CDR3 DNA follows: TGTGCCAGCTCACCATCCATCTCTGGAAACACCATATATTTT. Translating it yields CASSPSISGNTIYF.

V is TRBV6-5 and J is TRBJ2-3; 8 nucleotides line up with TRBD2. V lost 0 bases and J lost 2; bases outside the gene matches: 4. The CDR3 contains 16 residues. Germline V gene data show CDR1 as MNHEY and CDR2 as SVGAGI. For the CDR3, the DNA is TGTGCCAGCAGTTACTCGTTTAGCGGGAACACAGATACGCAGTATTTT. Its translation is CASSYSFSGNTDTQYF.

In its sample, this clone was seen once. The chain couples TRBV27 to TRBJ2-7; unclear D gene. Trimming shortened V by 0 bases and J by 6 bases, and 12 bases separated the two germline ends. Germline-derived CDR1 and CDR2 are MNHEY and SMNVEV (reference sequence). The CDR3 consists of 14 residues. The CDR3 loop reads CASSLSGASREQYF. The CDR3 DNA reads as TGTGCCAGCAGTTTATCTGGAGCTTCCCGCGAGCAGTACTTC.

The table lists this clone with a few counts. The chain joins TRBV6-5 to TRBJ1-6; maybe TRBD1 (5 bases). From germline, CDR1 is MNHEY and CDR2 SVGAGI. Trimming pared 6 bases from V and 7 bases from J, leaving 10 bases between. The CDR3 has 13 residues. As DNA, the CDR3 is TGTGCCAGCAGCGGAGGGGTCAATTCACCCCTCCACTTT. This sequence encodes CASSGGVNSPLHF.

As to this clone: The same CDR3 is also encoded by other DNA sequences in this sample. The chain has TRBV18 and TRBJ1-5, with 9 bases identical to TRBD1. Germline CDR1 is KGHSH and CDR2 is LQKENI. This CDR3 contains 14 residues. V lost 2 bases, J lost 4 bases, and 0 bases stayed unmatched. The CDR3: CASSPGQGNQPQHF. CDR3 DNA: TGTGCCAGCTCACCAGGACAGGGGAATCAGCCCCAGCATTTT.

The genes are TRBV6-7 and TRBJ1-6; D remains unclear. TRBV6-7 is annotated as an ORF whose role is uncertain. V was shortened by 2 bases and J by 5 bases, with 16 bases between the two germline ends. CDR3 size: 17 residues. CDR3 nucleotides: TGTGCCAGCAGTTACCCAACCGAAACAGCCAATAATTCACCCCTCCACTTT. Translated, it gives CASSYPTETANNSPLHF.